This T cell receptor beta chain was retrieved from a study of early T cells in non-severe SARS-CoV-2 infection. The overall study: Bulk RNA isolated from unsorted whole blood underwent sequencing; chains were not paired. Study outcomes and limitations: VDJdb matching, biased toward anti-spike CD8 responses, missed private and CD4 specificities.

This clonotype was seen ten or more times. Its antigen remains unknown. TCRdb independently ran MiXCR on the 5' RACE reads; one entry per CDR3 protein. The sample holds about 48,000 distinct CDR3 sequences; 8.5% to 10% are singletons and the top ten take about 8.3%. Sequencing was done on a sample of whole blood. The clonotype comes from an adult who was a healthcare worker with PCR-confirmed SARS-CoV-2 infection or an uninfected control (not recorded which).

As DNA, the CDR3 is TGTGCCAGCAAAGAGGGAGCGGCCACAGATACGCAGTATTTT. Residues: CASKEGAATDTQYF. The rearrangement joins TRBV12-3 or TRBV12-4 to TRBJ2-3, with a possible D match to TRBD2 (5 bases). V was trimmed by 7 bases and J by 2 bases, leaving 13 bases between them. This CDR3 is 14 amino acids long.